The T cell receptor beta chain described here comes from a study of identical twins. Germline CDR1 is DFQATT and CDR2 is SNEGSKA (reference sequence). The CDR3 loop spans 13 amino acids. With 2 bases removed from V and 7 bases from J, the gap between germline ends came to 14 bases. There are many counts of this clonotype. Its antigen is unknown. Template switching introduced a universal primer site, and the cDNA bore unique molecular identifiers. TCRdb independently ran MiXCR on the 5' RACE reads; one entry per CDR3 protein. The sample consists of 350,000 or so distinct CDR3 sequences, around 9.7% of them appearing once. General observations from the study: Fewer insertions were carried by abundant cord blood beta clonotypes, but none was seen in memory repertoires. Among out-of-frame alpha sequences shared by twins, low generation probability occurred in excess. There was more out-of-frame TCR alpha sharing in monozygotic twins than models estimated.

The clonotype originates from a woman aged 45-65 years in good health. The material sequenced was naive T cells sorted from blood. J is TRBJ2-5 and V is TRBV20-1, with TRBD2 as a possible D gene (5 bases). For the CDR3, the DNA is TGCAGTGCTAGAAGCCGGGGAATTGGGACCCAGTACTTC. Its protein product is CSARSRGIGTQYF.